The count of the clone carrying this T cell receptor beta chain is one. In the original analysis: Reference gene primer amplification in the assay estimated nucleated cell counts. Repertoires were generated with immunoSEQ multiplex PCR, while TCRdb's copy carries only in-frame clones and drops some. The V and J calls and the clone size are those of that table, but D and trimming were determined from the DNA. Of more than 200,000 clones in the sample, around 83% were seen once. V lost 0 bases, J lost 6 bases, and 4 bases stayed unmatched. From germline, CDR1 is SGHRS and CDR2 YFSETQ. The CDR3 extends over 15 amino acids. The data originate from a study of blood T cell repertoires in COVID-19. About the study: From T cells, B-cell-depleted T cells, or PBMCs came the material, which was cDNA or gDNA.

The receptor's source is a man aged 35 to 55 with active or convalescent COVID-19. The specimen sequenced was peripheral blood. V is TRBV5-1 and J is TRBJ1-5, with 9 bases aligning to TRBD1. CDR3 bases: TGCGCCAGCAGCTTGGATGGGACAGGGATTCAGCCCCAGCATTTT. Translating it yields CASSLDGTGIQPQHF.